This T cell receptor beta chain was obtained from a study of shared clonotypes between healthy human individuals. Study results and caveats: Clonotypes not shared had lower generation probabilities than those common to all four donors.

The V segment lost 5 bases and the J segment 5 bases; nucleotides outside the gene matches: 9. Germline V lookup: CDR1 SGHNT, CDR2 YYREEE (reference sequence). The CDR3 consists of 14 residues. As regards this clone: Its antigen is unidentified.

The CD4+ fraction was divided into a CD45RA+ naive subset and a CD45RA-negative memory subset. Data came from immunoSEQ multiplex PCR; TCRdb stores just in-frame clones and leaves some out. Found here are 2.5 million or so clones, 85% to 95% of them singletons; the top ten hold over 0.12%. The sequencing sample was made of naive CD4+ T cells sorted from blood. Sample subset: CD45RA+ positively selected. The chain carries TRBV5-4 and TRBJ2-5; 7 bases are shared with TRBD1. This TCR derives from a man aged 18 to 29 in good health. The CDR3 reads CASRYDRVWETQYF. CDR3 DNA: TGTGCCAGCAGATACGACAGGGTCTGGGAGACCCAGTACTTC.